The rows below give T cell receptor beta chains drawn from one sample of a study of blood T cell repertoires in COVID-19. Assay used: immunoSEQ multiplex PCR; TCRdb lists only in-frame clones, some missing. The repertoire holds approximately 200,000 clones, around nine tenths seen once, with about 10% in the top ten. Sequenced input: PBMCs or T cells enriched from blood (not recorded which). The receptors stem from a man aged 25-45 years who had recovered from COVID-19. CDR3s include the opening cysteine and the closing phenylalanine or tryptophan. A D gene is named only where the DNA matches it firmly. Size is stated for part of the rows, as once, few or many counts, or as a class when the clone is expanded.

V gene,clone size,J gene,D gene,CDR3 protein,CDR3 DNA
TRBV10-3,once,TRBJ1-2,.,CAISRDSYNYGYTF,TGTGCCATCAGCCGGGACTCCTATAACTATGGCTACACCTTC
TRBV30,.,TRBJ1-1,TRBD1,CAWSVVGDRAKAFF,TGTGCCTGGAGTGTAGTTGGGGACAGGGCAAAAGCTTTCTTT
TRBV7-2,.,TRBJ2-7,.,CASIMGGAFYEQYF,TGTGCCAGCATCATGGGGGGGGCGTTCTACGAGCAGTACTTC
TRBV9,.,TRBJ2-2,TRBD2,CASSVGGRASTGELFF,TGTGCCAGCAGCGTAGGCGGGAGGGCCAGCACCGGGGAGCTGTTTTTT
TRBV12-5,.,TRBJ2-7,TRBD2,CASGFPTTSGTGEQYF,TGTGCTAGTGGTTTCCCTACGACTAGCGGGACGGGGGAGCAGTACTTC
TRBV28,.,TRBJ2-3,.,CASTPFLAGNTDTQYF,TGTGCCAGCACCCCGTTTCTGGCGGGAAACACAGATACGCAGTATTTT
TRBV19,.,TRBJ2-5,.,CASSTPTETQYF,TGTGCCAGTAGTACGCCTACGGAGACCCAGTACTTC
TRBV11-2,once,TRBJ2-1,TRBD2,CASSLDASGRAVSYNEQFF,TGTGCCAGCAGCTTAGATGCTAGCGGGAGGGCCGTTTCCTACAATGAGCAGTTCTTC
TRBV19,.,TRBJ1-5,.,CASSGGNNQPQHF,TGTGCGAGCTCCGGGGGAAACAATCAGCCCCAGCATTTT
TRBV2,.,TRBJ2-7,.,CASKPHEQYF,TGTGCCAGCAAGCCCCACGAGCAGTACTTC
TRBV11-2,.,TRBJ2-7,.,CASSSRVWEQYF,TGTGCCAGCAGCTCACGGGTGTGGGAGCAGTACTTC
TRBV6-5,.,TRBJ1-2,.,CASSYSSRVYGYTF,TGTGCCAGCAGTTACTCGAGCAGGGTCTATGGCTACACCTTC
TRBV4-2,.,TRBJ1-1,.,CASSRDQTMAFF,TGTGCCAGCAGTCGAGACCAGACTATGGCTTTCTTT
TRBV25-1,once,TRBJ1-2,TRBD1,CASSDTRTGDLDGYTF,TGTGCCAGCAGTGATACCAGGACAGGGGACTTAGATGGCTACACCTTC
TRBV10-1,.,TRBJ2-2,TRBD1,CASSEGTVGTGELFF,TGCGCCAGCAGTGAAGGGACAGTGGGCACCGGGGAGCTGTTTTTT
TRBV30,.,TRBJ2-3,.,CAWSLAAADTQYF,TGTGCCTGGTCGTTAGCGGCCGCAGATACGCAGTATTTT
TRBV30,.,TRBJ2-7,TRBD1,CAWSVGLYGQGTNFYEQYF,TGTGCCTGGAGTGTAGGTCTGTATGGACAGGGCACCAATTTTTACGAGCAGTACTTC
TRBV11-3,.,TRBJ2-2,.,CASSTSTANRGELFF,TGTGCCAGCAGCACATCGACTGCCAATCGAGGGGAGCTGTTTTTT
TRBV7-3,.,TRBJ2-5,TRBD2,CASSSRGGGETQYF,TGTGCCAGCAGCTCTAGGGGCGGGGGTGAGACCCAGTACTTC
TRBV12-3/TRBV12-4,.,TRBJ2-7,TRBD1,CASSQDRSYEQYF,TGTGCCAGCAGTCAGGACAGGAGTTACGAGCAGTACTTC
TRBV11-2,few,TRBJ2-2,TRBD2,CASSPSGRGGTGELFF,TGTGCCAGCAGCCCCTCTGGGAGGGGCGGCACCGGGGAGCTGTTTTTT
TRBV28,.,TRBJ1-2,TRBD1,CASSFLEGQYYGYTF,TGTGCCAGCAGTTTCCTCGAGGGACAGTATTATGGCTACACCTTC
TRBV24-1,.,TRBJ1-2,.,CATSDGAGYTF,TGTGCCACCAGTGATGGGGCGGGCTACACCTTC
TRBV3-1/TRBV3-2,.,TRBJ2-2,.,CASSQLTGKYGTGELFF,TGTGCCAGCAGCCAACTAACAGGGAAGTATGGCACCGGGGAGCTGTTTTTT
TRBV7-9,.,TRBJ2-7,.,CASSLGGSVYEQYF,TGTGCCAGCAGCTTAGGGGGCTCGGTTTACGAGCAGTACTTC
TRBV19,.,TRBJ2-4,TRBD2,CASSTGGAKNIQYF,TGTGCCAGTAGTACGGGAGGGGCAAAAAACATTCAGTACTTC
TRBV5-1,.,TRBJ1-2,.,CASSLGEKVYGYTF,TGCGCCAGCAGCTTGGGCGAGAAAGTTTATGGCTACACCTTC
TRBV9,.,TRBJ1-2,.,CASTPFSGYGYTF,TGTGCCAGCACCCCCTTTTCGGGGTATGGCTACACCTTC
TRBV18,.,TRBJ2-2,TRBD2,CASSPAGANTGELFF,TGTGCCAGCTCACCTGCGGGGGCGAACACCGGGGAGCTGTTTTTT
TRBV6-5,.,TRBJ1-2,TRBD1,CASSSPDRVDGYTF,TGTGCCAGCAGTTCGCCTGACAGGGTGGATGGCTACACCTTC
TRBV4-2,.,TRBJ1-2,.,CASSQEGDAYYGYTF,TGTGCCAGCAGCCAAGAAGGGGATGCATACTATGGCTACACCTTC
TRBV5-6,.,TRBJ1-6,TRBD1,CASSWGQGNYNSPLHF,TGTGCCAGCAGCTGGGGACAGGGGAACTATAATTCACCCCTCCACTTT
TRBV5-1,once,TRBJ2-4,TRBD2,CASSLAGSGSDIQYF,TGCGCCAGCAGCTTGGCTGGTAGCGGGAGTGACATTCAGTACTTC
TRBV9,.,TRBJ2-1,.,CASSVVGGIYNEQFF,TGTGCCAGCAGCGTAGTTGGGGGCATCTACAATGAGCAGTTCTTC
TRBV28,.,TRBJ1-1,.,CASSRWDIRSDFFSHTEAFF,TGTGCCAGCTCACGATGGGATATCCGGTCGGACTTCTTTTCGCACACTGAAGCTTTCTTT
TRBV14,.,TRBJ2-2,.,CASSQSLGELFF,TGTGCCAGCAGCCAATCACTCGGGGAGCTGTTTTTT
TRBV10-3,.,TRBJ1-2,.,CAISESGGRTENNYGYTF,TGTGCCATCAGTGAGTCGGGGGGGAGGACAGAGAATAACTATGGCTACACCTTC
TRBV7-3,.,TRBJ2-5,TRBD2,CASSQSGVRGETQYF,TGTGCCAGCAGCCAAAGCGGGGTACGAGGGGAGACCCAGTACTTC
TRBV27,.,TRBJ2-7,TRBD2,CASSSLAGRYYEQYF,TGTGCCAGCAGTTCTCTAGCGGGACGATACTACGAGCAGTACTTC
TRBV4-2,.,TRBJ2-7,TRBD1,CASSAGTAYEQYF,TGTGCCAGCAGCGCCGGGACAGCCTACGAGCAGTACTTC
TRBV2,once,TRBJ1-2,.,CASKGGGHGYTF,TGTGCCAGCAAGGGGGGGGGACATGGCTACACCTTC
TRBV5-1,.,TRBJ2-3,TRBD2,CASSLSGARDTQYF,TGCGCCAGCAGCTTAAGCGGGGCGCGGGATACGCAGTATTTT
TRBV19,.,TRBJ2-7,.,CASSIGGGAGEQYF,TGTGCCAGTAGTATCGGAGGGGGCGCGGGCGAGCAGTACTTC
TRBV27,.,TRBJ2-5,TRBD1,CASREDRGLQETQYF,TGTGCCAGCAGAGAAGACAGGGGTCTTCAAGAGACCCAGTACTTC
TRBV7-2,.,TRBJ1-1,.,CASSLFVREAFF,TGTGCCAGCAGCCTGTTCGTTCGTGAAGCTTTCTTT
TRBV28,.,TRBJ1-4,TRBD1,CASSLTGVGKLFF,TGTGCCAGCAGCTTGACAGGGGTTGGAAAACTGTTTTTT
TRBV28,.,TRBJ2-1,.,CASTSPSSYNEQFF,TGTGCCAGCACGTCTCCTAGCTCCTACAATGAGCAGTTCTTC
TRBV4-1,once,TRBJ1-6,TRBD1,CASSQRTGDNSPLHF,TGCGCCAGCAGCCAAAGGACAGGGGATAATTCACCCCTCCACTTT